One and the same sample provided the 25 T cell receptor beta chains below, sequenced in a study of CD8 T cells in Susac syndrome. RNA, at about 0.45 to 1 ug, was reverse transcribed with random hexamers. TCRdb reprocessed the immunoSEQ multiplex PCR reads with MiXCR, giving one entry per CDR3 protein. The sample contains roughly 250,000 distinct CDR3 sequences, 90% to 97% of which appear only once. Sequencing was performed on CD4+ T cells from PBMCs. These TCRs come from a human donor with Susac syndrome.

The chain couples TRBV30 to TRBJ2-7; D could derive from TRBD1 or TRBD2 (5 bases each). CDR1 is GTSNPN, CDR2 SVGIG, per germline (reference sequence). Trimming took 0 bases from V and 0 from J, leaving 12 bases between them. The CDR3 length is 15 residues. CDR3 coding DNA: TGTGCCTGGAGTGTTAGGGACGGTCGCTCCTACGAGCAGTACTTC. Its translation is CAWSVRDGRSYEQYF.

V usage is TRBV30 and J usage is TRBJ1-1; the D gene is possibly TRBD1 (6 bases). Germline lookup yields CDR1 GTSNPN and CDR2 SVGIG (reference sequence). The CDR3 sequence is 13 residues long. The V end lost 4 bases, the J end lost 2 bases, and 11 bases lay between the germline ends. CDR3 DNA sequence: TGTGCCTGGACCAGGGGCCTAAACACTGAAGCTTTCTTT. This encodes CAWTRGLNTEAFF.

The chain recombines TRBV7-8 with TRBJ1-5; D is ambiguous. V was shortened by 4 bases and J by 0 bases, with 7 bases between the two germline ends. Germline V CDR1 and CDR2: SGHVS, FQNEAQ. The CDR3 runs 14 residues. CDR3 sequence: CASSSSLSNQPQHF. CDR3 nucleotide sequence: TGTGCCAGCAGCTCCTCTCTTAGCAATCAGCCCCAGCATTTT.

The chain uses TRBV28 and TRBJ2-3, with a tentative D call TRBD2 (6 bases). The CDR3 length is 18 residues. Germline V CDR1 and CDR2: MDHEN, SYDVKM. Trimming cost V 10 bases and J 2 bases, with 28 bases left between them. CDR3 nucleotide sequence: TGTGCCACCCCTCCCAGCGGGCGTCTCGCAAGGGCCACAGATACGCAGTATTTT. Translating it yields CATPPSGRLARATDTQYF. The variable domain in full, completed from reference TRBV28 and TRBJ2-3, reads DVKVTQSSRYLVKRTGEKVFLECVQDMDHENMFWYRQDPGLGLRLIYFSYDVKMKEKGDIPEGYSVSREKKERFSLILESASTNQTSMYLCATPPSGRLARATDTQYFGPGTRLTVL.

The CDR3 loop is CAWSGREGQEGTF. CDR3 DNA: TGTGCCTGGAGTGGCCGGGAAGGACAGGAGGGCACCTTC. This chain uses TRBV30 with TRBJ1-2, with TRBD1 matching 7 bases. With 1 base clipped from V and 13 bases from J, the junction kept 12 bases outside the gene matches. CDR1 is GTSNPN, CDR2 SVGIG, per germline (reference sequence). CDR3 size: 13 residues.

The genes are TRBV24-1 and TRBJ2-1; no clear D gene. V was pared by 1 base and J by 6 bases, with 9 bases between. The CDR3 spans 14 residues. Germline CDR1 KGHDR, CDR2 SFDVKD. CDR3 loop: CATSDLGRLNEQFF. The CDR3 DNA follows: TGTGCCACCAGTGATTTAGGCCGGCTCAATGAGCAGTTCTTC.

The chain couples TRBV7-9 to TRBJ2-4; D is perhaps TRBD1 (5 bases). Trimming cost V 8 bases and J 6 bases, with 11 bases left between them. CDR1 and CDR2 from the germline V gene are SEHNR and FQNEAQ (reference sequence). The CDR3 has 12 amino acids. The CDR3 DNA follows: TGTGCCAGCCTGGACAACTCAAACATTCAGTACTTC. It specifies CASLDNSNIQYF.

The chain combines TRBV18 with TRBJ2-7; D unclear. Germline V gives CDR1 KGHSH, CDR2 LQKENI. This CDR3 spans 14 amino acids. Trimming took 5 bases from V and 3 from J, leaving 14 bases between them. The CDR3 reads CASSGEVYDYEQYF. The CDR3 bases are TGTGCCAGCTCAGGGGAAGTGTACGACTACGAGCAGTACTTC.

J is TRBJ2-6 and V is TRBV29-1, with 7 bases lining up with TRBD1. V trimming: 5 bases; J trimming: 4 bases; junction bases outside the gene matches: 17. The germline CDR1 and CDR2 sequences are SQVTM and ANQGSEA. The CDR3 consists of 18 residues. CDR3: CSVYYGFTGAGGANVLTF. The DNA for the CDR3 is TGCAGCGTTTATTACGGGTTTACAGGGGCGGGCGGGGCCAACGTCCTGACTTTC. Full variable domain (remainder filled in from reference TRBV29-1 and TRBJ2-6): SAVISQKPSRDICQRGTSLTIQCQVDSQVTMMFWYRQQPGQSLTLIATANQGSEATYESGFVIDKFPISRPNLTFSTLTVSNMSPEDSSIYLCSVYYGFTGAGGANVLTFGAGSRLTVL.

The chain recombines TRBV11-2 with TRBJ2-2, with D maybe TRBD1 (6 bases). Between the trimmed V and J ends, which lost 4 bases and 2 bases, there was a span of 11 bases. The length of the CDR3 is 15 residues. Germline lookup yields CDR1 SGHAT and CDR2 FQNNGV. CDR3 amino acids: CASSYGTFNTGELFF. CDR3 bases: TGTGCCAGCAGCTATGGGACATTTAACACCGGGGAGCTGTTTTTT. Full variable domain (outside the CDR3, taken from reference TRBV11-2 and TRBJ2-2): EAGVAQSPRYKIIEKRQSVAFWCNPISGHATLYWYQQILGQGPKLLIQFQNNGVVDDSQLPKDRFSAERLKGVDSTLKIQPAKLEDSAVYLCASSYGTFNTGELFFGEGSRLTVL.

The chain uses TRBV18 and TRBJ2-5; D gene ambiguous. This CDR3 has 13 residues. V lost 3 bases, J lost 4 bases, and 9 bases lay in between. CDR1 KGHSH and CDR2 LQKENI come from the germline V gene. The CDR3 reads CASSPLAGETQYF. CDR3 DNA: TGTGCCAGCTCACCTCTCGCCGGAGAGACCCAGTACTTC.

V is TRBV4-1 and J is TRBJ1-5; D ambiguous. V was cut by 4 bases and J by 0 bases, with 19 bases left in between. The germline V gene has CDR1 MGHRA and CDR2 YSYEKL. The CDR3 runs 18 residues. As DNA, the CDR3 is TGCGCCAGCAGCCGGTTCAGCCCTACACCGTATAGCAATCAGCCCCAGCATTTT. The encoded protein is CASSRFSPTPYSNQPQHF.

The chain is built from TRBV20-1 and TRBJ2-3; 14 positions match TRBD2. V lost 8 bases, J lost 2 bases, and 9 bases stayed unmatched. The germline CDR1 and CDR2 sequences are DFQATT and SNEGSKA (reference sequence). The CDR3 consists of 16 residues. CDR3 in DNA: TGCAGTAGTCCGGGACTAGCGGGAGTATACACAGATACGCAGTATTTT. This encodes CSSPGLAGVYTDTQYF.

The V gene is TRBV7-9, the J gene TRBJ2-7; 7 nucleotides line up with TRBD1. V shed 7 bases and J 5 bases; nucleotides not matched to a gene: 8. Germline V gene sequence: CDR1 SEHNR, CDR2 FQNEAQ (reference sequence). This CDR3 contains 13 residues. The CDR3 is CASTQDRYDEQYF. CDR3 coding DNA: TGTGCCAGCACCCAGGACAGGTACGACGAGCAGTACTTC. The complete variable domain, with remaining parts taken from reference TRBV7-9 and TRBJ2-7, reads DTGVSQNPRHKITKRGQNVTFRCDPISEHNRLYWYRQTLGQGPEFLTYFQNEAQLEKSRLLSDRFSAERPKGSFSTLEIQRTEQGDSAMYLCASTQDRYDEQYFGPGTRLTVT.

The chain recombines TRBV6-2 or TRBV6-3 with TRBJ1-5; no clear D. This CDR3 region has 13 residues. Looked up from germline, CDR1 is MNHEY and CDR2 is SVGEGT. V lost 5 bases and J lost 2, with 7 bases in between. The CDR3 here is CASSERRNQPQHF. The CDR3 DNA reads TGTGCCAGCAGTGAGAGGCGCAATCAGCCCCAGCATTTT.

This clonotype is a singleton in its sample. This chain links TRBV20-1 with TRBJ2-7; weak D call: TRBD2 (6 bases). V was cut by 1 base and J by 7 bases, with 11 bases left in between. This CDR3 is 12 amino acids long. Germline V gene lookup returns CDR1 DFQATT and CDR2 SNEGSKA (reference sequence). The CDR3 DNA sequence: TGCAGTGCTAGAGTCCGTGGGACTGAGCAGTACTTC. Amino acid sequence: CSARVRGTEQYF.

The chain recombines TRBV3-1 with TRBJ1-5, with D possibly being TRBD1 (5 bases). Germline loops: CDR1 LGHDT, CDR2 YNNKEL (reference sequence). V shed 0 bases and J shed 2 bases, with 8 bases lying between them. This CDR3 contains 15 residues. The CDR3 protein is CASSQEGGGNQPQHF. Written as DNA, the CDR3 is TGTGCCAGCAGCCAAGAAGGAGGGGGCAATCAGCCCCAGCATTTT.

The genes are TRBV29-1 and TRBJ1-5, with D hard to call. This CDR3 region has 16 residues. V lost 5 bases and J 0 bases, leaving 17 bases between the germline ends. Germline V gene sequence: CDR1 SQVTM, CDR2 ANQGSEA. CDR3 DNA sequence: TGCAGCGTTAGTCTGGCCGGGGAAAGTAGCAATCAGCCCCAGCATTTT. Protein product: CSVSLAGESSNQPQHF.

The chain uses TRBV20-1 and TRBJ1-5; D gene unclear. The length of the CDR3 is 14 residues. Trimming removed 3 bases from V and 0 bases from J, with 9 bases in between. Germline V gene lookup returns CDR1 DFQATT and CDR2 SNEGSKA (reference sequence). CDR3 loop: CSARVLLSNQPQHF. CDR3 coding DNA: TGCAGTGCTAGGGTTCTTCTTAGCAATCAGCCCCAGCATTTT.

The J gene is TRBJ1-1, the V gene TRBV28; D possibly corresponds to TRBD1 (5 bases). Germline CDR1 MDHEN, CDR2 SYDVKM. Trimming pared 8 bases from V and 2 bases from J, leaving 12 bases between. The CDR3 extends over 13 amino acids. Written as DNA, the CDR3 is TGTGCCAGCGGGAGCAGGGAAAACACTGAAGCTTTCTTT. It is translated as CASGSRENTEAFF. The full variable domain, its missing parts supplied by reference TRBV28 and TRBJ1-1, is DVKVTQSSRYLVKRTGEKVFLECVQDMDHENMFWYRQDPGLGLRLIYFSYDVKMKEKGDIPEGYSVSREKKERFSLILESASTNQTSMYLCASGSRENTEAFFGQGTRLTVV.

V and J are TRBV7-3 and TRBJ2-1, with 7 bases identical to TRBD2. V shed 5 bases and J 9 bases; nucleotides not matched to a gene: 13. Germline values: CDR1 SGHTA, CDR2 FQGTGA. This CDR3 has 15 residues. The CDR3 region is CASSHRGLVVGEQFF. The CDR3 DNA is TGTGCCAGCAGCCATCGTGGACTAGTTGTTGGTGAGCAGTTCTTC.

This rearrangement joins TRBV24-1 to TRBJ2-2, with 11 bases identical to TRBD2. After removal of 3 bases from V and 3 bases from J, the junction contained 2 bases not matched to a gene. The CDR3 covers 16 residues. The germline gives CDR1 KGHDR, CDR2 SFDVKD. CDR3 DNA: TGTGCCACCAGTGATGCGGGACTAGCGGACACCGGGGAGCTGTTTTTT. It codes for CATSDAGLADTGELFF.

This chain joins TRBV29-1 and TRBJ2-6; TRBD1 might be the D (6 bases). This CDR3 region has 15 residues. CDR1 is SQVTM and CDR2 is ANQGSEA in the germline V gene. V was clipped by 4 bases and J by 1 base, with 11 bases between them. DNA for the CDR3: TGCAGCGTTGCCCTGGGGGCGTCTGGGGCCAACGTCCTGACTTTC. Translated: CSVALGASGANVLTF.

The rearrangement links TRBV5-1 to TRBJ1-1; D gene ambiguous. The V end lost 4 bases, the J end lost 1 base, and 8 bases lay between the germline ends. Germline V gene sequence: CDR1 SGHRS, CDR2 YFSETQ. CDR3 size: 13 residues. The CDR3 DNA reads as TGCGCCAGCAGCCAACTATCGAACACTGAAGCTTTCTTT. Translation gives CASSQLSNTEAFF.

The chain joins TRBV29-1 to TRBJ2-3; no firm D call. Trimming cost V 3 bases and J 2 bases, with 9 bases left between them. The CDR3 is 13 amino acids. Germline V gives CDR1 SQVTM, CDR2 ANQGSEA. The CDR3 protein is CSVDSSATDTQYF. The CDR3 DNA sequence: TGCAGCGTTGACTCCTCTGCCACAGATACGCAGTATTTT.